This TCR beta chain emerged from a study of blood T cell repertoires in COVID-19. Repertoires were generated with immunoSEQ multiplex PCR, while TCRdb's copy carries only in-frame clones and drops some. The data show 150,000 to 200,000 clones, roughly 85% seen once. The CDR3 is made up of 13 amino acids. The germline V gene has CDR1 SEHNR and CDR2 FQNEAQ (reference sequence). V shed 5 bases and J shed 8 bases, with 15 bases lying between them. The origin of this receptor is a human donor with acute or convalescent COVID-19. The donor label of this sample is uncertain. The chain combines TRBV7-9 with TRBJ1-2, with a weak D call TRBD1 (6 bases). The sequencing input was peripheral blood. The DNA of the CDR3 is TGTGCCAGCAGCCCTACAACAGGGAAAGGCTACACCTTC. Encoded protein: CASSPTTGKGYTF.